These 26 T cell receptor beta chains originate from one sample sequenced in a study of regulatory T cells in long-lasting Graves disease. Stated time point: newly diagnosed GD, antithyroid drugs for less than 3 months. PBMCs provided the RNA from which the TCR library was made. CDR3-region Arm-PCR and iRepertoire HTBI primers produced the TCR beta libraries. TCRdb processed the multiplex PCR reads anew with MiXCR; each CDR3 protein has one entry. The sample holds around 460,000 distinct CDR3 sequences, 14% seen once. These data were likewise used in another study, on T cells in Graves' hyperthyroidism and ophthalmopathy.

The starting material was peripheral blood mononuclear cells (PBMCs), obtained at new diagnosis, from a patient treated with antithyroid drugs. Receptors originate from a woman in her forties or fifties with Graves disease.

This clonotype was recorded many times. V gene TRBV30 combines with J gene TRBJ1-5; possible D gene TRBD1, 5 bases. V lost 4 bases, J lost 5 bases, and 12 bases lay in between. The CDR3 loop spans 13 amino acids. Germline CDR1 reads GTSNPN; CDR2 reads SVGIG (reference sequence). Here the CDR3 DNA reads TGTGCCTGGACCCGGGGCCAATATCAGCCCCAGCATTTT. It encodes CAWTRGQYQPQHF.

CDR3 DNA: TGTGCCAGCAGTTTCGTGGGACTAGCGGGCGAGCAGTACTTC. Translating gives CASSFVGLAGEQYF. This chain joins TRBV28 and TRBJ2-7, with TRBD2 identical over 12 bases. CDR3 length: 14 amino acids. V dropped 3 bases and J dropped 6; count of bases not matched to a gene: 3. The germline V gene encodes CDR1 MDHEN and CDR2 SYDVKM.

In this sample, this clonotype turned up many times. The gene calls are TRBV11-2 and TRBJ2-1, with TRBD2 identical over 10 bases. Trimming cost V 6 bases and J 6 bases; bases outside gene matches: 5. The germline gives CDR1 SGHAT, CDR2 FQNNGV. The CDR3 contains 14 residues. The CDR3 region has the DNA TGTGCCAGCAGGGGGGTAGCGGGAGGCAATGAGCAGTTCTTC. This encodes CASRGVAGGNEQFF.

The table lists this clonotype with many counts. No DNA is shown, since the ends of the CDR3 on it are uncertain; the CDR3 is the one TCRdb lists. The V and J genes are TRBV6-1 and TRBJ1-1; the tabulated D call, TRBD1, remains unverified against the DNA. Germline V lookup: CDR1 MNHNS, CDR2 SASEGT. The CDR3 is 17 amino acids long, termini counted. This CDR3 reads CASSTSRHSTPMAEAFF.

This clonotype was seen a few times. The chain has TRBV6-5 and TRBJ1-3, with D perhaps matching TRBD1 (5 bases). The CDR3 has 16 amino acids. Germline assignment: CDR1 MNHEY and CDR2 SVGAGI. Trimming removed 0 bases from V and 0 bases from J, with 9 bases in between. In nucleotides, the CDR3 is TGTGCCAGCAGTTACTCCGGGGCTTTCTCTGGAAACACCATATATTTT. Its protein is CASSYSGAFSGNTIYF.

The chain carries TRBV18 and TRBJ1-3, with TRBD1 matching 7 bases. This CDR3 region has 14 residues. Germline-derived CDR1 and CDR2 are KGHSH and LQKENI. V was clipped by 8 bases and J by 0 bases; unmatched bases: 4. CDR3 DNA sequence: TGTGCCAGCCGGGACAGACCCTCTGGAAACACCATATATTTT. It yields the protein CASRDRPSGNTIYF.

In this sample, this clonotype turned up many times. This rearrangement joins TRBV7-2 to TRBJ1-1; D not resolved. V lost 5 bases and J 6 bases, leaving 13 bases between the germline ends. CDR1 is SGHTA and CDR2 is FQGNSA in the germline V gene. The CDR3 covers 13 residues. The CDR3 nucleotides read TGTGCCAGCAGCCTGCCCAGTGGGGCTGAAGCTTTCTTT. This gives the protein CASSLPSGAEAFF. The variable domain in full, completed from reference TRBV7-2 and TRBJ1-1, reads GAGVSQSPSNKVTEKGKDVELRCDPISGHTALYWYRQSLGQGLEFLIYFQGNSAPDKSGLPSDRFSAERTGGSVSTLTIQRTQQEDSAVYLCASSLPSGAEAFFGQGTRLTVV.

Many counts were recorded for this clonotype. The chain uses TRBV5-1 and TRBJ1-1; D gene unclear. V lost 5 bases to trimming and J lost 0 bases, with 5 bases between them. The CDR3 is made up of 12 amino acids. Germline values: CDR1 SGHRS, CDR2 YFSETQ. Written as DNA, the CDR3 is TGCGCCAGCAGATATTTGAACACTGAAGCTTTCTTT. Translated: CASRYLNTEAFF.

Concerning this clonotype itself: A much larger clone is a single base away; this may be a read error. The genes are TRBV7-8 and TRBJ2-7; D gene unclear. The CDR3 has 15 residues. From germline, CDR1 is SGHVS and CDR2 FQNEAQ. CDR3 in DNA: TGTGCCGGCAGCTTAGAATTGGGCGGAGACTACGAGCAGTACTTC. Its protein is CAGSLELGGDYEQYF.

CDR3 loop: CASSNSPQETQYF. The CDR3 region has the DNA TGTGCCAGTAGTAACTCTCCCCAAGAGACCCAGTACTTC. J is TRBJ2-5 and V is TRBV19; D unresolved. There are 13 residues in the CDR3. The germline CDR1 and CDR2 sequences are LNHDA and SQIVND (reference sequence). V was shortened by 4 bases and J by 1 base, with 7 bases between the two germline ends.

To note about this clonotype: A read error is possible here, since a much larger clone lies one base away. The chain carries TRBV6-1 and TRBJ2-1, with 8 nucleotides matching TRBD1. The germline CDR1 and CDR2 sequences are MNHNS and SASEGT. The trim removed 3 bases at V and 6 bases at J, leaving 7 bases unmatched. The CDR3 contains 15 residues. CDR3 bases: TGTGCCAGCAGTGACGAGGACAGGGCGTCCAATGAGCAGTTCTTC. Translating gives CASSDEDRASNEQFF.

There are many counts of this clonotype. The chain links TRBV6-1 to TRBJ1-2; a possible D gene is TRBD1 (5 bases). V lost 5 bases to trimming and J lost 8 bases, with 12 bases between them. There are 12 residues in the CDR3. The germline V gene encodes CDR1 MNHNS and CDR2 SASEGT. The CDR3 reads CASSIQVSGYTF. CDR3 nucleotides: TGTGCCAGCAGTATACAGGTTTCCGGCTACACCTTC.

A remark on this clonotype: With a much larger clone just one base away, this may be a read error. This CDR3 is CAWSVVDYGYTF. The CDR3 DNA follows: TGTGCCTGGAGTGTAGTTGACTATGGCTACACCTTC. The chain couples TRBV30 to TRBJ1-2; D gene ambiguous. The length of the CDR3 is 12 residues. With 0 bases removed from V and 3 bases from J, the gap between germline ends came to 5 bases. The germline CDR1 and CDR2 sequences are GTSNPN and SVGIG (reference sequence).

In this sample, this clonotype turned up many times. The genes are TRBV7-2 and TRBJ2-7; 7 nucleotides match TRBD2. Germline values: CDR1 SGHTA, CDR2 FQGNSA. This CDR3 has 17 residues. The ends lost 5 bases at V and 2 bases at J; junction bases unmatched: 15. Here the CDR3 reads CASSLKITSVRTYEQYF. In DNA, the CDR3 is TGTGCCAGCAGCCTGAAAATTACTAGCGTTAGAACCTACGAGCAGTACTTC.

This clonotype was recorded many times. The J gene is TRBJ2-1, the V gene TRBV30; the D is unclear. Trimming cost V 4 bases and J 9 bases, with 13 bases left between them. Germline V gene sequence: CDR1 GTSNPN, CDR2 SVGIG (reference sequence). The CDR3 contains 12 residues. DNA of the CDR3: TGTGCCTGGACGGTATCGGGCGCTGAGCAGTTCTTC. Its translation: CAWTVSGAEQFF.

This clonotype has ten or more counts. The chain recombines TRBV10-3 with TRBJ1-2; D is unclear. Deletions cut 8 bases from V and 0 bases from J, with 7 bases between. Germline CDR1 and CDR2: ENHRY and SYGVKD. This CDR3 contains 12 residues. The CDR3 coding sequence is TGTGCCATCGCTGCAGCTAACTATGGCTACACCTTC. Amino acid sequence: CAIAAANYGYTF.

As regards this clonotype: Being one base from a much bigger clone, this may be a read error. The CDR3 is CASSTRLAGGSHEQHF. In DNA form, the CDR3 reads TGTGCCAGCAGCACTCGACTAGCGGGAGGCTCCCACGAGCAGCACTTC. This chain links TRBV7-2 with TRBJ2-7; TRBD2 aligns across 13 bases. This CDR3 contains 16 residues. From germline, CDR1 is SGHTA and CDR2 FQGNSA.

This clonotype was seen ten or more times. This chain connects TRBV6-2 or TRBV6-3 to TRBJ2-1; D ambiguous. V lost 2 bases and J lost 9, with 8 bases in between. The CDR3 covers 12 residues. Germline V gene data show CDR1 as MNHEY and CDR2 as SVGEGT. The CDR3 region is CASSYREFEQFF. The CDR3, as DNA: TGTGCCAGCAGTTACAGGGAATTTGAGCAGTTCTTC.

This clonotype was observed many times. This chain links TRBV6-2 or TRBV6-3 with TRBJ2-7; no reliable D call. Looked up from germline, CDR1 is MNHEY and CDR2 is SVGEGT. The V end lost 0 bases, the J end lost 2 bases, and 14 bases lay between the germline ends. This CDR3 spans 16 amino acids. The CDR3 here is CASSYSAGSYTYEQYF. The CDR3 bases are TGTGCCAGCAGTTACTCAGCCGGGTCCTATACCTACGAGCAGTACTTC.

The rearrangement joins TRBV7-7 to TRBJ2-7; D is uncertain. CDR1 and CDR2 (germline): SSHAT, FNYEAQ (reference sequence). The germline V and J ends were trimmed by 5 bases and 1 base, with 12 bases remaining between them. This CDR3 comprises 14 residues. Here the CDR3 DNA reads TGTGCCAGCAGCGTCAGGAAAGGGTCCTACGAGCAGTACTTC. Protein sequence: CASSVRKGSYEQYF.

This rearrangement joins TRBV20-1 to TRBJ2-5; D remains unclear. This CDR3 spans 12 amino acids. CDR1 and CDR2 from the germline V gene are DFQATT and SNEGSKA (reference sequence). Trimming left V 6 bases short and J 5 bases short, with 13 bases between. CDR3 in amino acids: CSARLIGETQYF. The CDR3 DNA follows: TGCAGTGCACGTCTAATTGGGGAGACCCAGTACTTC.

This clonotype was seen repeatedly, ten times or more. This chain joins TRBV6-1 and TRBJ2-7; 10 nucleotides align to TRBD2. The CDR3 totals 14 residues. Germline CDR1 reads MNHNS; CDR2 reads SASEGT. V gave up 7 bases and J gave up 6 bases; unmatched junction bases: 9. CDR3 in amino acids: CASNQAGGPFEQYF. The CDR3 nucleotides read TGTGCCAGCAACCAAGCGGGAGGGCCTTTCGAGCAGTACTTC.

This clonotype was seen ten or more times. The CDR3 is CSANSGRVNFGEQYF. CDR3 DNA: TGCAGTGCTAATAGCGGGAGGGTGAATTTCGGCGAGCAGTACTTC. This rearrangement joins TRBV20-1 to TRBJ2-7; 11 bases are a match to TRBD2. CDR1 DFQATT and CDR2 SNEGSKA come from the germline V gene (reference sequence). The CDR3 loop spans 15 amino acids. Trimming took 4 bases from V and 6 from J; bases not matched to a gene: 11.

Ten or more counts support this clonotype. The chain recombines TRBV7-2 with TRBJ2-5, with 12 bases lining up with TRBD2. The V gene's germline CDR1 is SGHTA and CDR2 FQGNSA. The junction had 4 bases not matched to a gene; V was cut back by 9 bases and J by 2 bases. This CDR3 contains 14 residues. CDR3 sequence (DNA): TGTGCCAGTGGACTAGCGGGACAGCAAGAGACCCAGTACTTC. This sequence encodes CASGLAGQQETQYF.

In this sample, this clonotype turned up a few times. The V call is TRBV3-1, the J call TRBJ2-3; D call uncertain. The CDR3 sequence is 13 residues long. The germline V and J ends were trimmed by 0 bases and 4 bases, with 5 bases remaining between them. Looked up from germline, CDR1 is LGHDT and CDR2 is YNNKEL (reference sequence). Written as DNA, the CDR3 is TGTGCCAGCAGCCAAGACGCGGCAGATACGCAGTATTTT. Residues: CASSQDAADTQYF.

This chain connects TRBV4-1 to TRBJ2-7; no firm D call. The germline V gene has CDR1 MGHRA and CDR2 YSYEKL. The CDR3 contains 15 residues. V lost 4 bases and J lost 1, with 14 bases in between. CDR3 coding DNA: TGCGCCAGCAGCCCAGGCCCCCTGGGGTCCTACGAGCAGTACTTC. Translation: CASSPGPLGSYEQYF.